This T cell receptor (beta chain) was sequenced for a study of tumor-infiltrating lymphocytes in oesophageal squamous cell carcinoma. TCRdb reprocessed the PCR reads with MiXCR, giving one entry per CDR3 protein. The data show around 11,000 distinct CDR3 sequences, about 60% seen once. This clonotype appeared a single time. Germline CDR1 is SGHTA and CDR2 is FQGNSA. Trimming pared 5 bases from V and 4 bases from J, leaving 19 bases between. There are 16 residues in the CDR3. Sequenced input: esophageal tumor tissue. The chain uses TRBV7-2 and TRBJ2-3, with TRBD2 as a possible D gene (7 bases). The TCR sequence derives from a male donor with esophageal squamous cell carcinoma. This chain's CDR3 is CASSPGGGRAADTQYF. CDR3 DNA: TGTGCCAGCAGCCCCGGGGGCGGGAGAGCAGCAGATACGCAGTATTTT.